Reported below is one T cell receptor (beta chain). Its antigen remains unknown. Other nucleotide sequences in the sample specify the same CDR3. Germline V gene data show CDR1 as SGHTA and CDR2 as FQGNSA. Trimming removed 5 bases from V and 1 base from J; junction bases left unmatched: 5. The CDR3 is 16 residues long. This specimen comes from a study of beta chain features in type 1 diabetes. Regarding the study as a whole: Patients' naive, central memory and regulatory TCRB repertoires appeared more alike than those of healthy donors. In cDNA sequencing, cells with high TCR expression could be over-represented.

The single heparinised draw taken from each donor contained roughly 110 mL of blood on average. All sorted populations exceeded 95% purity. Every isolated RNA sample was fully reverse transcribed, so sequencing captured expressed TCRB transcripts. Libraries were prepared by immunoSEQ multiplex PCR; TCRdb keeps only in-frame clonotypes and omits some of them. The sample shows around 500,000 clones, more than 9.5% of them seen only once. The sequence came from a woman between 18 and 29 years old in good health. The sample taken for sequencing was naive CD4+ T cells from blood. This chain joins TRBV7-2 and TRBJ2-3; 11 bases fit TRBD2. The CDR3 DNA is TGTGCCAGCAGCCTCGGACTAGCGGGCCGCACAGATACGCAGTATTTT. Residues: CASSLGLAGRTDTQYF.